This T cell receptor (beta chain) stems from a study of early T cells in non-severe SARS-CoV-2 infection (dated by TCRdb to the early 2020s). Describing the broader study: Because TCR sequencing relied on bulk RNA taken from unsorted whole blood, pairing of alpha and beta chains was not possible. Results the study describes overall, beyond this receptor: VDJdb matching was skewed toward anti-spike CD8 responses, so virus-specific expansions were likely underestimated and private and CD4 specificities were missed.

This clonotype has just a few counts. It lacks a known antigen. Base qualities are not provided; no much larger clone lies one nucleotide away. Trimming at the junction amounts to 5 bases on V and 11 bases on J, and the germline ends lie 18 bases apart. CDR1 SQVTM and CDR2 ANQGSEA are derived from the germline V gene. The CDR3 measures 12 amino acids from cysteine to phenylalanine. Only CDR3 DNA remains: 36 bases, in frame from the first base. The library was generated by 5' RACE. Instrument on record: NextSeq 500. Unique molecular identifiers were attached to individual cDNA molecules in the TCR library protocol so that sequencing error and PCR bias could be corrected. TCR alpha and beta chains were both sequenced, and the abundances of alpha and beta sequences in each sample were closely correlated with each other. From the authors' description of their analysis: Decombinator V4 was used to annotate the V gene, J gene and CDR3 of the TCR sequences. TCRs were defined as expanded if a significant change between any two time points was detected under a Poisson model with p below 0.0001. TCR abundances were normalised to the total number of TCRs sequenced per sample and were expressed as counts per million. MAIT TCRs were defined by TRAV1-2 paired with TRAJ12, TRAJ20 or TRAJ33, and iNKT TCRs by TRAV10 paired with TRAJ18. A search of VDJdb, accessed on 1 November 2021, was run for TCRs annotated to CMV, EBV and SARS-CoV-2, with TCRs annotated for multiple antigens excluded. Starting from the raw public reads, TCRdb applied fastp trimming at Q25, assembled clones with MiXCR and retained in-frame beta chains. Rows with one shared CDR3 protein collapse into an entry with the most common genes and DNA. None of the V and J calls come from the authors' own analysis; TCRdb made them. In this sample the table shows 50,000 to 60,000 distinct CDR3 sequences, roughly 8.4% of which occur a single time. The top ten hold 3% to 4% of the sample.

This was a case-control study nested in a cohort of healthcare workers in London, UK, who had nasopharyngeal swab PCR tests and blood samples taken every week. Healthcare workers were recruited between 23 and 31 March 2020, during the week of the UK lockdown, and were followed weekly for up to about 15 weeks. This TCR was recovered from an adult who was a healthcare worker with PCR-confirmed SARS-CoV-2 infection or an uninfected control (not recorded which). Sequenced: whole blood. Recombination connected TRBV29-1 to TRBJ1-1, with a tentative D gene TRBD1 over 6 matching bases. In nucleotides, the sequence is TGCAGCGTTACTACAGGGCTAGAGCTGGCTTTCTTT. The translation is CSVTTGLELAFF.